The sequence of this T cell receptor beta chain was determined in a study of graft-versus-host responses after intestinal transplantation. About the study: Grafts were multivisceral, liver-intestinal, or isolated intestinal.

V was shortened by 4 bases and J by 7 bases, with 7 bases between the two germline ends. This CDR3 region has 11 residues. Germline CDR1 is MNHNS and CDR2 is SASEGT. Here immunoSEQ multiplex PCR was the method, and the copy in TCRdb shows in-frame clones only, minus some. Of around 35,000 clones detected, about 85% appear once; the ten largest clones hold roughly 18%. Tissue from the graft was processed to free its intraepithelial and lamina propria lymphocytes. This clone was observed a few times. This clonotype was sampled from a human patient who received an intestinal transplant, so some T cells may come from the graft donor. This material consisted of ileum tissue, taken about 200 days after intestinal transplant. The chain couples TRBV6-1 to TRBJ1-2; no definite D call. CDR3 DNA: TGTGCCAGCAGTGCGACGAGTGGCTACACCTTC. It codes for CASSATSGYTF.